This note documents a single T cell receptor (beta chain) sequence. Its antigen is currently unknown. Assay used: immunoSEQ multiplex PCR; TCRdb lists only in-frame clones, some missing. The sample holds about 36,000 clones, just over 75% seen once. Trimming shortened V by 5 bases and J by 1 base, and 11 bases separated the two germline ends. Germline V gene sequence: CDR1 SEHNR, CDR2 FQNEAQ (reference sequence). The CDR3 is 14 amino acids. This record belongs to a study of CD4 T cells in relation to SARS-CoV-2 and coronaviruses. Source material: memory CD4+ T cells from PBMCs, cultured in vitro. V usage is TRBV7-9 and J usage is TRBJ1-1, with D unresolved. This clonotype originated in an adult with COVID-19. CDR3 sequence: CASSRAFGNTEAFF. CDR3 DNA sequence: TGTGCCAGCAGCCGAGCGTTTGGGAACACTGAAGCTTTCTTT. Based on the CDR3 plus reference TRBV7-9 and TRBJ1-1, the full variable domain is DTGVSQNPRHKITKRGQNVTFRCDPISEHNRLYWYRQTLGQGPEFLTYFQNEAQLEKSRLLSDRFSAERPKGSFSTLEIQRTEQGDSAMYLCASSRAFGNTEAFFGQGTRLTVV.